One and the same sample provided the 23 T cell receptor beta chains below, sequenced in a study of T cells in Graves' hyperthyroidism and ophthalmopathy. RNA transcripts were the template for amplifying TCR beta CDR3 regions. TCR CDR3 regions were first amplified by RT-PCR with HTBI primers. In TCRdb, the multiplex PCR reads were re-called with MiXCR into one record per CDR3 protein. Here the sample spans over 500,000 distinct CDR3 sequences, about 16% being singletons. Specimen: blood. The receptors here all came from a young woman with Graves' ophthalmopathy.

The rearrangement links TRBV14 to TRBJ2-4; D is ambiguous. Germline lookup yields CDR1 SGHDN and CDR2 FVKESK. V was trimmed by 2 bases and J by 1 base, leaving 12 bases between them. The CDR3 contains 16 residues. CDR3 bases: TGTGCCAGCAGCCAAATGGGTTTCGGGGCCAAAAACATTCAGTACTTC. Translated, it gives CASSQMGFGAKNIQYF.

In this sample, this clonotype turned up many times. J is TRBJ1-1 and V is TRBV28, with TRBD1 identical over 11 bases. CDR1 and CDR2 from the germline V gene are MDHEN and SYDVKM. This CDR3 spans 16 amino acids. V gave up 4 bases and J gave up 0 bases; unmatched junction bases: 4. CDR3 residues: CASSSGQGAMNTEAFF. The CDR3 bases are TGTGCCAGCAGTTCCGGACAGGGGGCAATGAACACTGAAGCTTTCTTT.

This clonotype was counted many times. The chain carries TRBV18 and TRBJ2-5; unclear D gene. The CDR3 is 17 residues long. CDR1 and CDR2 from the germline V gene are KGHSH and LQKENI. The V end lost 0 bases, the J end lost 4 bases, and 18 bases lay between the germline ends. In nucleotides, the CDR3 is TGTGCCAGCTCACCACCCAATGGAAGAGGCGGCTCAGAGACCCAGTACTTC. As protein: CASSPPNGRGGSETQYF.

This sequence joins TRBV29-1 and TRBJ2-5; tentatively, D is TRBD2 (6 bases). Germline assignment: CDR1 SQVTM and CDR2 ANQGSEA. Trimming left V 1 base short and J 4 bases short, with 19 bases between. The CDR3 spans 16 residues. The CDR3 region is CSVEALGRSRGETQYF. CDR3 sequence (DNA): TGCAGCGTTGAAGCTTTGGGGAGGTCAAGGGGAGAGACCCAGTACTTC. The variable domain in full, completed from reference TRBV29-1 and TRBJ2-5, reads SAVISQKPSRDICQRGTSLTIQCQVDSQVTMMFWYRQQPGQSLTLIATANQGSEATYESGFVIDKFPISRPNLTFSTLTVSNMSPEDSSIYLCSVEALGRSRGETQYFGPGTRLLVL.

At least ten counts were recorded for this clonotype. V is TRBV20-1 and J is TRBJ2-5; 7 bases are shared with TRBD2. The CDR3 is 16 amino acids. CDR1 DFQATT and CDR2 SNEGSKA come from the germline V gene (reference sequence). Trimming at V came to 0 bases and at J to 2 bases, leaving 9 bases not matched to a gene. The CDR3, as DNA: TGCAGTGCTAGAGATCTTGAGGGAGGGCAACAAGAGACCCAGTACTTC. This sequence encodes CSARDLEGGQQETQYF.

This chain links TRBV7-2 with TRBJ2-2, with D unresolved. V lost 5 bases and J 6 bases, leaving 10 bases between the germline ends. CDR1 SGHTA and CDR2 FQGNSA come from the germline V gene. The CDR3 sequence is 13 residues long. In DNA form, the CDR3 reads TGTGCCAGCAGCATCAATAGGTCCGGGGAGCTGTTTTTT. It specifies CASSINRSGELFF.

This clonotype was observed at least ten times. The genes are TRBV28 and TRBJ2-7, with 8 bases lining up with TRBD2. The germline gives CDR1 MDHEN, CDR2 SYDVKM. The CDR3 is 15 amino acids. Losses at the gene ends were 4 bases for V and 2 bases for J; bases not matched to a gene: 7. The CDR3: CASSSPSGSPYEQYF. The CDR3 DNA reads as TGTGCCAGCAGTTCCCCGAGCGGGAGCCCCTACGAGCAGTACTTC.

This clonotype was counted many times. The chain has TRBV20-1 and TRBJ1-2, with 7 bases identical to TRBD1. There are 11 residues in the CDR3. Germline V lookup: CDR1 DFQATT, CDR2 SNEGSKA (reference sequence). The CDR3 DNA reads TGCAGCCAACCCGACAGGGATGGCTACACCTTC. Translation gives CSQPDRDGYTF.

This clonotype was observed at least ten times. The rearrangement links TRBV6-1 to TRBJ1-1; possibly TRBD1 for D (6 bases). This CDR3 has 15 amino acids. V dropped 8 bases and J dropped 1 base, with 17 bases sitting between them. CDR1 and CDR2 from the germline V gene are MNHNS and SASEGT. The CDR3: CASLGQQGWNTEAFF. CDR3 DNA sequence: TGTGCCAGCCTGGGTCAACAGGGTTGGAACACTGAAGCTTTCTTT.

This clonotype was counted between two and nine times. The rearrangement uses TRBV27 and TRBJ2-7; D might be TRBD1 or TRBD2, each matching 5 bases. V dropped 8 bases and J dropped 0 bases, with 17 bases sitting between them. Per germline, CDR1 MNHEY and CDR2 SMNVEV (reference sequence). The CDR3 covers 15 residues. CDR3 amino acids: CASSPGAENSYEQYF. The CDR3, as DNA: TGTGCCAGCTCTCCCGGGGCGGAAAACTCCTACGAGCAGTACTTC.

This chain joins TRBV3-1 and TRBJ2-1; no clear D gene. CDR1 and CDR2 (germline): LGHDT, YNNKEL (reference sequence). V was clipped by 3 bases and J by 10 bases, with 10 bases between them. This CDR3 has 12 residues. The CDR3 loop reads CASSQVRTEQFF. The CDR3 DNA follows: TGTGCCAGCAGCCAGGTCAGGACCGAGCAGTTCTTC.

Here the CDR3 reads CASGSMSSYNSPLHF. The CDR3 DNA reads TGTGCCAGCGGCTCAATGAGCTCCTATAATTCACCCCTCCACTTT. V gene TRBV5-5 combines with J gene TRBJ1-6, with D hard to call. The CDR3 spans 15 residues. Trimming stripped 7 bases from V and 0 bases from J, with 11 bases between. Germline values: CDR1 SGHKS, CDR2 YYEKEE (reference sequence).

DNA of the CDR3: TGTGCCAGCAGTTTACCCGCGGGCTTCAATGAGCAGTTCTTC. Translating it yields CASSLPAGFNEQFF. This chain links TRBV28 with TRBJ2-1; a possible D gene is TRBD2 (5 bases). V was trimmed by 2 bases and J by 6 bases, leaving 11 bases between them. The CDR3 loop spans 14 amino acids. The germline V gene encodes CDR1 MDHEN and CDR2 SYDVKM.

This clonotype was observed many times. J is TRBJ1-2 and V is TRBV28; TRBD1 agrees at 7 bases. CDR1 and CDR2 (germline): MDHEN, SYDVKM. J was trimmed by 3 bases and V by 4 bases; bases with no gene match: 5. This CDR3 region has 14 residues. In nucleotides, the CDR3 is TGTGCCAGCAGTTCCCACAGGGGCGACTATGGCTACACCTTC. This sequence encodes CASSSHRGDYGYTF.

This clonotype was detected a few times. The chain links TRBV6-2 or TRBV6-3 to TRBJ2-2, with a possible D match to TRBD1 (5 bases). The CDR3 is 15 amino acids. V was shortened by 8 bases and J by 1 base, with 14 bases between the two germline ends. Germline values: CDR1 MNHEY, CDR2 SVGEGT. CDR3 in DNA: TGTGCCAGCCACGGACACCTAATGAACACCGGGGAGCTGTTTTTT. Its translation: CASHGHLMNTGELFF.

DNA for the CDR3: TGTGCCAGTAGTATAGCCGGGACTTGGGCGGGTAGGGCCAACGTCCTGACTTTC. Its protein product is CASSIAGTWAGRANVLTF. The chain carries TRBV19 and TRBJ2-6; weak D call: TRBD2 (6 bases). The germline CDR1 and CDR2 sequences are LNHDA and SQIVND (reference sequence). V lost 1 base and J 5 bases, leaving 18 bases between the germline ends. The CDR3 sequence is 18 residues long.

This clonotype was observed a handful of times. The CDR3 DNA is TGTGCCAGCAGTTTCCAGGGGCGAATAGAAGAGACCCAGTACTTC. Encoded protein: CASSFQGRIEETQYF. This chain links TRBV27 with TRBJ2-5, with D tentatively TRBD1 (6 bases). Germline V CDR1 and CDR2: MNHEY, SMNVEV (reference sequence). The CDR3 sequence is 15 residues long. The ends were cut back, 3 bases at V and 3 bases at J, with 14 bases in the middle.

This clonotype showed up just a few times. It is unclear where the CDR3 begins or ends on the DNA, so no DNA is shown, and the CDR3 is as TCRdb lists it. CDR3 amino acids: CSARGIRRAGELFF. The chain carries TRBV20-1 and TRBJ2-2. From its first to its last residue, the CDR3 has 14 amino acids. CDR1 is DFQATT and CDR2 is SNEGSKA in the germline V gene (reference sequence).

This chain uses TRBV6-1 with TRBJ1-2; 7 bases are a match to TRBD1. The CDR3 has 14 residues. V gave up 6 bases and J gave up 10 bases; unmatched junction bases: 14. CDR1 and CDR2 (germline): MNHNS, SASEGT. The CDR3 DNA sequence: TGTGCCAGCAGCCCAGGGGGTTTTGGGCCCGTCTACACCTTC. It encodes CASSPGGFGPVYTF.

This clonotype was seen only once. This clone may be a read error of a much larger clone one base away. J is TRBJ2-5 and V is TRBV20-1, with a tentative D call TRBD1 (7 bases). The CDR3 spans 16 residues. Germline V gene data show CDR1 as DFQATT and CDR2 as SNEGSKA (reference sequence). CDR3 residues: CGARDRRTGGMETQYF. The CDR3 DNA sequence: TGCGGTGCTAGAGATCGTCGGACAGGCGGGATGGAGACCCAGTACTTC.

This clonotype was counted a few times. In DNA, the CDR3 is TGTGCCAGCAGCGTAGTGTGGGGAGCCACTGAAGCTTTCTTT. This codes for CASSVVWGATEAFF. V is TRBV9 and J is TRBJ1-1; D not certain. Trimming took off 0 bases at V and 4 bases at J, with 10 bases between the two ends. The length of the CDR3 is 14 residues. Germline loops: CDR1 SGDLS, CDR2 YYNGEE.

This clonotype was counted between two and nine times. The rearrangement joins TRBV7-9 to TRBJ1-5, with unresolved D. The CDR3 contains 13 residues. The germline CDR1 and CDR2 sequences are SEHNR and FQNEAQ (reference sequence). Trimming left V 5 bases short and J 9 bases short, with 14 bases between. CDR3 protein: CASSDDEARPQHF. For the CDR3, the DNA is TGTGCCAGCAGCGACGATGAAGCTCGGCCCCAGCATTTT.

Many counts were recorded for this clonotype. The V gene is TRBV7-3, the J gene TRBJ2-2; no clear D. V was shortened by 5 bases and J by 4 bases, with 8 bases between the two germline ends. Per the germline V gene, CDR1 is SGHTA and CDR2 is FQGTGA. CDR3 size: 13 residues. The DNA for the CDR3 is TGTGCCAGCAGCCTGACGGGCACCGGGGAGCTGTTTTTT. Protein product: CASSLTGTGELFF.